These T cell receptor beta chains were read from a single sample in a study of T cell responses to AZD1222 COVID-19 vaccine. The data were produced by immunoSEQ multiplex PCR, yet TCRdb's version contains in-frame clones alone and is incomplete. The sample lists around 120,000 clones; roughly 90% were seen once. The source was peripheral blood, collected on day 0 of AZD1222 vaccination. These receptors were taken from an adult in good health. The CDR3 runs from the conserved cysteine through the conserved F or W. The order of the fields is D gene, J gene, V gene, clone size, CDR3 protein, CDR3 DNA. A D gene is named only where the DNA matches it firmly. The size entry is marked missing in some rows and otherwise reads once, few, many or a size class.

D: TRBD1; J: TRBJ2-2; V: TRBV7-3; size: once; CDR3: CASSPQGAGGGELFF; DNA: TGTGCCAGCAGCCCCCAGGGGGCTGGGGGCGGGGAGCTGTTTTTT
D: -; J: TRBJ1-4; V: TRBV3-1/TRBV3-2; size: -; CDR3: CASSQAPVDEKLFF; DNA: TGTGCCAGCAGCCAAGCACCAGTCGATGAAAAACTGTTTTTT
D: TRBD1; J: TRBJ1-3; V: TRBV7-9; size: -; CDR3: CASSSWTGAFSGNTIYF; DNA: TGTGCCAGCAGCTCGTGGACAGGGGCCTTCTCTGGAAACACCATATATTTT
D: TRBD2; J: TRBJ2-5; V: TRBV6-6; size: -; CDR3: CASSYGLAGAQETQYF; DNA: TGTGCCAGCAGTTACGGCCTGGCGGGAGCTCAAGAGACCCAGTACTTC
D: -; J: TRBJ2-5; V: TRBV7-2; size: -; CDR3: CASSLERRTGLTQYF; DNA: TGTGCCAGCAGCTTAGAGAGGCGCACAGGGTTAACCCAGTACTTC
D: TRBD2; J: TRBJ2-7; V: TRBV28; size: -; CDR3: CASSLFRTSWYEQYF; DNA: TGTGCCAGCAGTTTATTCCGGACTAGTTGGTACGAGCAGTACTTC
D: -; J: TRBJ1-5; V: TRBV6-2/TRBV6-3; size: -; CDR3: CASSYSPGRGQPQHF; DNA: TGTGCCAGCAGTTACAGCCCAGGGAGAGGTCAGCCCCAGCATTTT
D: -; J: TRBJ2-2; V: TRBV9; size: -; CDR3: CASSLRGYDGELFF; DNA: TGTGCCAGCAGCCTGAGGGGGTACGACGGGGAGCTGTTTTTT
D: -; J: TRBJ1-3; V: TRBV19; size: -; CDR3: CASSIGVGNTIYF; DNA: TGTGCCAGTAGTATTGGTGTTGGAAACACCATATATTTT
D: TRBD1; J: TRBJ2-1; V: TRBV7-2; size: -; CDR3: CASSLVTGEQFF; DNA: TGTGCCAGCAGTTTGGTGACAGGGGAGCAGTTCTTC
D: -; J: TRBJ1-3; V: TRBV27; size: -; CDR3: CASSFRGAGNTIYF; DNA: TGTGCCAGCAGTTTCCGGGGTGCTGGAAACACCATATATTTT
D: TRBD1; J: TRBJ2-7; V: TRBV4-3; size: -; CDR3: CASSHRTGSPYEQYF; DNA: TGCGCCAGCAGCCATCGGACAGGTTCCCCCTACGAGCAGTACTTC
D: -; J: TRBJ2-3; V: TRBV5-1; size: -; CDR3: CASSEDSPTDTQYF; DNA: TGCGCCAGCAGCGAGGACAGCCCCACAGATACGCAGTATTTT
D: TRBD1; J: TRBJ1-1; V: TRBV5-1; size: -; CDR3: CASSYDRGLGTEAFF; DNA: TGCGCCAGCAGCTATGACAGGGGGCTAGGGACTGAAGCTTTCTTT
D: -; J: TRBJ2-7; V: TRBV5-1; size: -; CDR3: CASSLLVSDTSYEQYF; DNA: TGCGCCAGCAGCTTGTTGGTATCTGACACCTCCTACGAGCAGTACTTC
D: -; J: TRBJ2-7; V: TRBV5-1; size: -; CDR3: CASSLELLSYEQYF; DNA: TGCGCCAGCAGCTTGGAACTTCTCTCCTACGAGCAGTACTTC
D: TRBD2; J: TRBJ2-2; V: TRBV9; size: -; CDR3: CASSGGTSGLNTGELFF; DNA: TGTGCCAGCAGCGGCGGGACTAGCGGGCTGAACACCGGGGAGCTGTTTTTT
D: TRBD1; J: TRBJ2-7; V: TRBV7-2; size: -; CDR3: CASSLVAGQGSYYEQYF; DNA: TGTGCCAGCAGCTTAGTCGCGGGACAGGGATCATACTACGAGCAGTACTTC
D: -; J: TRBJ1-1; V: TRBV18; size: -; CDR3: CASSPVALNTEAFF; DNA: TGTGCCAGCTCACCAGTAGCCTTGAACACTGAAGCTTTCTTT
D: -; J: TRBJ2-3; V: TRBV5-5; size: -; CDR3: CASSLLGGKADTQYF; DNA: TGTGCCAGCAGCTTGTTGGGGGGTAAGGCAGATACGCAGTATTTT
D: TRBD1; J: TRBJ2-3; V: TRBV24-1; size: -; CDR3: CATSDPRQGFIRTDTQYF; DNA: TGTGCCACCAGTGATCCGAGACAGGGGTTTATTCGGACAGATACGCAGTATTTT
D: TRBD1; J: TRBJ1-1; V: TRBV6-6; size: -; CDR3: CASSYPGTGTEAFF; DNA: TGTGCCAGCAGTTACCCCGGGACAGGGACTGAAGCTTTCTTT
D: -; J: TRBJ2-5; V: TRBV7-3; size: once; CDR3: CASSPRREETQYF; DNA: TGTGCCAGCAGCCCACGTCGGGAAGAGACCCAGTACTTC
D: -; J: TRBJ1-2; V: TRBV25-1; size: -; CDR3: CASSDPASDRMGGYTF; DNA: TGTGCCAGCAGTGATCCCGCTTCGGACAGAATGGGTGGCTACACCTTC
D: -; J: TRBJ2-5; V: TRBV20-1; size: -; CDR3: CSASYGLQETQYF; DNA: TGCAGTGCTAGTTACGGACTCCAAGAGACCCAGTACTTC
D: -; J: TRBJ2-1; V: TRBV24-1; size: -; CDR3: CATSDSKRGPFF; DNA: TGTGCCACCAGTGATTCCAAGCGAGGTCCGTTCTTC
D: TRBD2; J: TRBJ2-5; V: TRBV19; size: -; CDR3: CASSMDLAGGETQYF; DNA: TGTGCCAGTAGTATGGATCTAGCGGGGGGAGAGACCCAGTACTTC
D: TRBD1; J: TRBJ1-5; V: TRBV30; size: -; CDR3: CASQGQPDQPQHF; DNA: TGTGCCTCGCAGGGACAGCCAGATCAGCCCCAGCATTTT
D: TRBD1; J: TRBJ2-7; V: TRBV27; size: -; CDR3: CASSPGQVYSYEQYF; DNA: TGTGCCAGCAGTCCGGGACAGGTTTACTCCTACGAGCAGTACTTC
D: -; J: TRBJ2-6; V: TRBV6-5; size: -; CDR3: CASSYPSSSGANVLTF; DNA: TGTGCCAGCAGTTACCCCAGCAGTTCTGGGGCCAACGTCCTGACTTTC
D: -; J: TRBJ1-1; V: TRBV24-1; size: once; CDR3: CATSDSRGRDTEAFF; DNA: TGTGCCACCAGTGATTCCAGGGGTCGCGACACTGAAGCTTTCTTT
D: -; J: TRBJ1-6; V: TRBV6-5; size: once; CDR3: CASKRLSSPLHF; DNA: TGTGCCAGCAAGCGACTTAGTTCACCCCTCCACTTT
D: -; J: TRBJ1-5; V: TRBV28; size: -; CDR3: CASSLLTGQGNQPQHF; DNA: TGTGCCAGCAGTTTATTGACCGGCCAGGGCAATCAGCCCCAGCATTTT
D: -; J: TRBJ1-6; V: TRBV7-8; size: -; CDR3: CASSRTTGNSPLHF; DNA: TGTGCCAGCAGCAGAACCACAGGGAATTCACCCCTCCACTTT
D: TRBD1; J: TRBJ2-7; V: TRBV5-1; size: -; CDR3: CASSEDRGEQYF; DNA: TGCGCCAGCAGCGAGGACAGGGGCGAGCAGTACTTC
D: TRBD1; J: TRBJ1-5; V: TRBV7-8; size: -; CDR3: CASSLQGVSNQPQHF; DNA: TGTGCCAGCAGCCTACAGGGGGTGAGCAATCAGCCCCAGCATTTT
D: -; J: TRBJ2-2; V: TRBV9; size: -; CDR3: CASSVELNTGELFF; DNA: TGTGCCAGCAGCGTAGAACTGAACACCGGGGAGCTGTTTTTT
D: -; J: TRBJ1-6; V: TRBV7-3; size: -; CDR3: CASSLVGIGDSPLHF; DNA: TGTGCCAGCAGCTTAGTCGGCATAGGTGATTCACCCCTCCACTTT
D: TRBD2; J: TRBJ2-2; V: TRBV27; size: -; CDR3: CANRFGGRGTGELFF; DNA: TGTGCCAACCGTTTTGGCGGGAGAGGCACCGGGGAGCTGTTTTTT
D: -; J: TRBJ1-6; V: TRBV27; size: once; CDR3: CASRRGDIDNSPLHF; DNA: TGTGCCAGCAGACGAGGGGACATAGATAATTCACCCCTCCACTTT
D: -; J: TRBJ1-1; V: TRBV7-8; size: -; CDR3: CASSKTGFEAFF; DNA: TGTGCCAGCAGCAAAACAGGGTTTGAAGCTTTCTTT
D: -; J: TRBJ1-3; V: TRBV25-1; size: -; CDR3: CASSEFSFSGNTIYF; DNA: TGTGCCAGCAGTGAATTCTCATTCTCTGGAAACACCATATATTTT
D: -; J: TRBJ1-2; V: TRBV28; size: -; CDR3: CASSPHASGNYGYTF; DNA: TGTGCCAGCAGCCCCCACGCCTCCGGAAACTATGGCTACACCTTC
D: TRBD1; J: TRBJ2-3; V: TRBV24-1; size: -; CDR3: CATTPGTGDADTQYF; DNA: TGTGCCACAACTCCCGGGACAGGGGACGCAGATACGCAGTATTTT
D: TRBD1; J: TRBJ1-5; V: TRBV15; size: -; CDR3: CATSREGTGSQPQHF; DNA: TGTGCCACCAGCAGAGAGGGGACAGGGAGTCAGCCCCAGCATTTT
D: TRBD1; J: TRBJ2-7; V: TRBV7-3; size: -; CDR3: CASSLNGQGFNEQYF; DNA: TGTGCCAGCAGCTTAAACGGACAGGGTTTTAACGAGCAGTACTTC
D: -; J: TRBJ1-4; V: TRBV7-6; size: -; CDR3: CASSPNRLNEKLFF; DNA: TGTGCCAGCAGCCCGAACAGGCTGAATGAAAAACTGTTTTTT
D: TRBD1; J: TRBJ1-5; V: TRBV19; size: -; CDR3: CASSVDRDQPQHF; DNA: TGTGCCAGTAGTGTCGACAGGGACCAGCCCCAGCATTTT
D: -; J: TRBJ1-1; V: TRBV27; size: -; CDR3: CASRGFGKSLEAFF; DNA: TGTGCCAGCAGGGGATTCGGTAAAAGCCTTGAAGCTTTCTTT
D: TRBD1; J: TRBJ2-2; V: TRBV18; size: once; CDR3: CASSPPGGNTGELFF; DNA: TGTGCCAGCTCACCACCAGGGGGCAACACCGGGGAGCTGTTTTTT